This TCR beta chain was recovered during a study of patients and donors after allogeneic stem cell transplantation. The sample holds many counts of this clonotype. TCRdb itself ran the RT-PCR reads through MiXCR, one entry per CDR3 protein. The sample includes about a million distinct CDR3 sequences, over 15% of them seen just once. The CDR3 totals 15 residues. Trimming took 1 base from V and 7 from J, leaving 11 bases between them. CDR1 is SGHTA, CDR2 FQGNSA, per germline. This rearrangement joins TRBV7-2 to TRBJ1-6; D is possibly TRBD1 (5 bases). The sequenced material came from blood, either unsorted or a sorted T cell fraction (not recorded which). The sequence was collected from a human donor who was either an allogeneic HSCT recipient or a stem cell or donor lymphocyte infusion donor (not recorded which). It is not recorded whose cells these are; they may come from a transplant donor. The CDR3 coding sequence is TGTGCCAGCAGCTTAGGGCAGGGAACGAATTCACCCCTCCACTTT. It encodes CASSLGQGTNSPLHF.